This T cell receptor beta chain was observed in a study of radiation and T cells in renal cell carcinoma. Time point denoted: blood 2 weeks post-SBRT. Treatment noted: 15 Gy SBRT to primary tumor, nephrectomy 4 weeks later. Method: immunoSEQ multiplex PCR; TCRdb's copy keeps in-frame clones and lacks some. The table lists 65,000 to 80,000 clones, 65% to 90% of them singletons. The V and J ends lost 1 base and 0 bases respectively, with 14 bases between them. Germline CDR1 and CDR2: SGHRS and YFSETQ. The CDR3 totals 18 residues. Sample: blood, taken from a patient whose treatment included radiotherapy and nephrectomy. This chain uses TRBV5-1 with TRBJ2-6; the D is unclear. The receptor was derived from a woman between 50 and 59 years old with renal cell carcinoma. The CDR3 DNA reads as TGCGCCAGCAGCTTGTCTGGGTTCGGCTCCTCTGGGGCCAACGTCCTGACTTTC. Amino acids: CASSLSGFGSSGANVLTF.